This T cell receptor (beta chain) was recorded in a study of control samples from healthy donors and cancer patients. Germline CDR1 is DFQATT and CDR2 is SNEGSKA (reference sequence). The V gene lost 4 bases and the J gene lost 8 bases, with 6 bases spanning the gap. The CDR3 sequence is 10 residues long. Data came from immunoSEQ multiplex PCR; TCRdb stores just in-frame clones and leaves some out. This sample has approximately 110,000 clones, with around four fifths found just once. V and J are TRBV20-1 and TRBJ2-1; D unclear. Sequenced input: blood. The TCR was taken from a woman aged 45-65 years in good health. CDR3 nucleotides: TGCAGTGCTAACGTGGATGAGCAGTTCTTC. This gives the protein CSANVDEQFF.